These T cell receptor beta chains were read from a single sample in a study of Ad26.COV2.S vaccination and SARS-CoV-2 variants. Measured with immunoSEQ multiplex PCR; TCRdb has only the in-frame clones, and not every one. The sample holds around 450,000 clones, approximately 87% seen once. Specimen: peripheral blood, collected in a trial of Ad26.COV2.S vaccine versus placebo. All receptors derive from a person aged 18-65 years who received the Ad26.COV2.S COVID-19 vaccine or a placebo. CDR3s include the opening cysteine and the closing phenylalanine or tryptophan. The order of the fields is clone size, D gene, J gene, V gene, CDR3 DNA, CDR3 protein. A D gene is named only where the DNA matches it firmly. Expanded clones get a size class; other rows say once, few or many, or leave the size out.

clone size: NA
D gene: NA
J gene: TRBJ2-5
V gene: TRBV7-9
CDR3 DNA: TGTGCCAGCAGCTTAGTCGGGACGTGGGAAAAAGAGACCCAGTACTTC
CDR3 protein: CASSLVGTWEKETQYF

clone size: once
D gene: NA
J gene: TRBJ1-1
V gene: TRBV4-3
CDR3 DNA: TGCGCCAGCTCCCAGGGGACCTACACTGAAGCTTTCTTT
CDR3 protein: CASSQGTYTEAFF

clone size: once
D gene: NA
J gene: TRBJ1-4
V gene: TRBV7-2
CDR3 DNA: TGTGCCAGCAGCTTGGTAACTAATGAAAAACTGTTTTTT
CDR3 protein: CASSLVTNEKLFF

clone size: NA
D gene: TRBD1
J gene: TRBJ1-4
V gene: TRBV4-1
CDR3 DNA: TGCGCCAGCAGGACAGGGACTGGTGAAAAACTGTTTTTT
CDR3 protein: CASRTGTGEKLFF

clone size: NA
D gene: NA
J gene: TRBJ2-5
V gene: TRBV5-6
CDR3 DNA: TGTGCCAGCAGCCCCGGGAACGGCAGGGGTTGGGAGACCCAGTACTTC
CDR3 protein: CASSPGNGRGWETQYF

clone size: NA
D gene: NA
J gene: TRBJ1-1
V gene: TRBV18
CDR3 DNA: TGTGCCAGCTCACCACCGAACATCGCAGGAATCACTGAAGCTTTCTTT
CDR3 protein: CASSPPNIAGITEAFF

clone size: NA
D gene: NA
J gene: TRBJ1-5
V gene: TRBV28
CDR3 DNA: TGTGCCAGCAGTTTAGTGGGGATTGCAAATCAGCCCCAGCATTTT
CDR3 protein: CASSLVGIANQPQHF

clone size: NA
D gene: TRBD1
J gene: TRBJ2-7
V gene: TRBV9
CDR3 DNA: TGTGCCAGCAGCGTAGGGACAGGGGTCCCCTACGAGCAGTACTTC
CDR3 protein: CASSVGTGVPYEQYF

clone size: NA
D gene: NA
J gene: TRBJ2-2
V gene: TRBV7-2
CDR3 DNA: TGTGCCAGCAGCTTTTCCGGGGCGAACACCGGGGAGCTGTTTTTT
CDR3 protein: CASSFSGANTGELFF

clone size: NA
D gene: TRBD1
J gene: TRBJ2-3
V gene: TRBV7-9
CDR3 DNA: TGTGCCAGCAGTCGAGGACAGGGGGTGACAGATACGCAGTATTTT
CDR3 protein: CASSRGQGVTDTQYF

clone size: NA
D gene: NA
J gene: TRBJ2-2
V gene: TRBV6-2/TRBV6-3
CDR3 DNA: TGTGCCAGCAGTTACTCTGGGAGTCGGGGCACCGGGGAGCTGTTTTTT
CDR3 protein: CASSYSGSRGTGELFF

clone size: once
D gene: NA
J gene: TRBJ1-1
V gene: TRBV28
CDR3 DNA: TGTGCCAGCAGTTTAACGGATCGGGCTTTCTTT
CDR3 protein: CASSLTDRAFF

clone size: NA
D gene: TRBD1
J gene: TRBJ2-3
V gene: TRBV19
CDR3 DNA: TGTGCCAGTAGTGCCCGGACAGGGCGAACCACAGATACGCAGTATTTT
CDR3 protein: CASSARTGRTTDTQYF

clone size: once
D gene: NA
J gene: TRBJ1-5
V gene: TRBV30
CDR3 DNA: TGTGCCTGGAGTGTGGGCACAAATCAGCCCCAGCATTTT
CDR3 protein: CAWSVGTNQPQHF

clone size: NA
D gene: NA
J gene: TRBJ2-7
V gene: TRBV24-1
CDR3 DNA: TGTGCCACCAGTGAGGGACACCCGAGAGGCGAGCAGTACTTC
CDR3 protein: CATSEGHPRGEQYF

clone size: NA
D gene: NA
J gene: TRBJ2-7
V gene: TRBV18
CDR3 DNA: TGTGCCAGCTCTCTGGCGACGGAGACCTACGAGCAGTACTTC
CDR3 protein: CASSLATETYEQYF

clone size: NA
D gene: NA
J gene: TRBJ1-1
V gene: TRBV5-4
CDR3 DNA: TGTGCCAGCAGCCTCCACAGGAACACTGAAGCTTTCTTT
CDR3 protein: CASSLHRNTEAFF

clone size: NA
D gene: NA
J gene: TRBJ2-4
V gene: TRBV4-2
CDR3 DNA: TGTGCCAGCAGCCAAGATATAGTTGCTGTCGCGCATGGAAACATTCAGTACTTC
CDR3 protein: CASSQDIVAVAHGNIQYF

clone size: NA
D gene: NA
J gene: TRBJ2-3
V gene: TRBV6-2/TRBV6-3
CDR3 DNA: TGTGCCAGCAGTTTAGTCCGGGATACGCAGTATTTT
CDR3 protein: CASSLVRDTQYF

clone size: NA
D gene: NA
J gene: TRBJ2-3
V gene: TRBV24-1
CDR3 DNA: TGTGCCACCAGTGATATAGATACGCAGTATTTT
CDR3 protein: CATSDIDTQYF

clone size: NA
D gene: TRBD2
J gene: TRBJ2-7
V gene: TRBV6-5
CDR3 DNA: TGTGCCAGCAGTTACGGTAGCGGGGGGGATTCCTACGAGCAGTACTTC
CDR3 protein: CASSYGSGGDSYEQYF

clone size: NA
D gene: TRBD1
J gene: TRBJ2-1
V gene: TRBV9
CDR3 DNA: TGTGCCAGCAGCGGGGACAGGCCCCACAATGAGCAGTTCTTC
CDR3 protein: CASSGDRPHNEQFF

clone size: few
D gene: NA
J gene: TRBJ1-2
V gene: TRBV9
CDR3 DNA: TGTGCCAGCAGCGTAGTTCCCGGAGGTTCGGGGGCGGGCTACACCTTC
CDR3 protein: CASSVVPGGSGAGYTF

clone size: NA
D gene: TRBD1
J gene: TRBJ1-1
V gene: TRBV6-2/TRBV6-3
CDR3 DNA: TGTGCCAGCAGTTACATTCTAATCTCCGCGACAGGGCTGAACACTGAAGCTTTCTTT
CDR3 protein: CASSYILISATGLNTEAFF

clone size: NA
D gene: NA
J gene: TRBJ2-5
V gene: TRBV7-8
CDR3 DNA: TGTGCCAGCAGCTTAGAGTATGGACAGCAAGAGACCCAGTACTTC
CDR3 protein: CASSLEYGQQETQYF

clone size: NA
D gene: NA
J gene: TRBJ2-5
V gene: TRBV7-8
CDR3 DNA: TGTGCCAGCAGCTTAAGCCCGGAGACCCAGTACTTC
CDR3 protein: CASSLSPETQYF

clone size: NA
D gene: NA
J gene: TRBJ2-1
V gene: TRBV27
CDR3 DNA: TGTGCCAGCAGCCCGACTGTCGTACATGAGCAGTTCTTC
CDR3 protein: CASSPTVVHEQFF

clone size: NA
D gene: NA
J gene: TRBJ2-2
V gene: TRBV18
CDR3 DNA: TGTGCCAGCTCACCGGACTCGCCGAGGGGGGAGCTGTTTTTT
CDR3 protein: CASSPDSPRGELFF

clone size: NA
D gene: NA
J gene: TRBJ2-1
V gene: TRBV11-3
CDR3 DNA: TGTGCCAGCAGCCCCCGGGGGCCCCGCAACTACAATGAGCAGTTCTTC
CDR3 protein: CASSPRGPRNYNEQFF

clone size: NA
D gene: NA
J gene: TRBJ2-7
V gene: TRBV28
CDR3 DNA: TGTGCCAGCGGGATCTCCTTCCGGGACGCTTCCTACGAGCAGTACTTC
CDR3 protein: CASGISFRDASYEQYF

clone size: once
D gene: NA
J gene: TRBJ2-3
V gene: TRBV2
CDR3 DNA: TGTGCCAGCAGTAGGCAGGGGAGCACAGATACGCAGTATTTT
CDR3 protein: CASSRQGSTDTQYF

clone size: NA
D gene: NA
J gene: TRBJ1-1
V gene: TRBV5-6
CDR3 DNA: TGTGCCAGCAGCTTGGTTGGTAAGGGCATGAACACTGAAGCTTTCTTT
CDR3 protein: CASSLVGKGMNTEAFF

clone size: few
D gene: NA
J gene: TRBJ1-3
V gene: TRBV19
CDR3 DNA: TGTGCCAGTAGAACCCCGGGACTTGGAAACACCATATATTTT
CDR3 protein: CASRTPGLGNTIYF

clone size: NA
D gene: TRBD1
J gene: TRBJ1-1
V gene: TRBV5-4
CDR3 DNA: TGTGCCAGCAGCTTAAATCAGGGGGCGCGGACTGAAGCTTTCTTT
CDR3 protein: CASSLNQGARTEAFF

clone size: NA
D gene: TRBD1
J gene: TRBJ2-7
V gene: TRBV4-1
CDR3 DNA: TGCGCCAGCAGCACACGGACAGGCGAGCAGTACTTC
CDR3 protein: CASSTRTGEQYF

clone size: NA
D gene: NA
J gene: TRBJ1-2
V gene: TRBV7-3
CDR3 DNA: TGTGCCAGCAGCTTAGGGGGCGTATATGGCTACACCTTC
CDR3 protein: CASSLGGVYGYTF

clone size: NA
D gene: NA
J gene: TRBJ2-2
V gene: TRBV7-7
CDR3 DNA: TGTGCCAGCAGCTTCGAGCCAGGGGAGAACACCGGGGAGCTGTTTTTT
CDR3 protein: CASSFEPGENTGELFF

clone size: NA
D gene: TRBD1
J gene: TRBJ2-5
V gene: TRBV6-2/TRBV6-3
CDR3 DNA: TGTGCCAGCAGCCCGACAGGGTTTGAGGAGACCCAGTACTTC
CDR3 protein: CASSPTGFEETQYF

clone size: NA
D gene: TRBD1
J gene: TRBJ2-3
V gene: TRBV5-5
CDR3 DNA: TGTGCCAGCAGCTTGAGGACAGGAAGCACAGATACGCAGTATTTT
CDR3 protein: CASSLRTGSTDTQYF

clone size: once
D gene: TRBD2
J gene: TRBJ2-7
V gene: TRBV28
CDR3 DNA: TGTGCCAGCAGTTTGTTCCCCGGGACTACCTACTACGAGCAGTACTTC
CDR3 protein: CASSLFPGTTYYEQYF

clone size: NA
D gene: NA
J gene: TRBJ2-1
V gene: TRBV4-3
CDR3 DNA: TGCGCCAGCAGCCCAGGACAGTCGGCCTACAATGAGCAGTTCTTC
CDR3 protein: CASSPGQSAYNEQFF

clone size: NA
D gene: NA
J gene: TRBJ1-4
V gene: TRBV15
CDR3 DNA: TGTGCCACCAGCCTCCCAGGGATCTCTAATGAAAAACTGTTTTTT
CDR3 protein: CATSLPGISNEKLFF

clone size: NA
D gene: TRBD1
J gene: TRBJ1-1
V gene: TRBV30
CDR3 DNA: TGTGCCTGGGACAGGGGGAGGAACACTGAAGCTTTCTTT
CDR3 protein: CAWDRGRNTEAFF

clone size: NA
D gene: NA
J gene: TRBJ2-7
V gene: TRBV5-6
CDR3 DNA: TGTGCCAGCAGCTTGGGACAGAGGTTAAGGGAGCAGTACTTC
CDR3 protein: CASSLGQRLREQYF

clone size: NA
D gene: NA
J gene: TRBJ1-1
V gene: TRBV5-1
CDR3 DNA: TGCGCCAGCAGCATCAGGGGTCTTACTCTCATGAACACTGAAGCTTTCTTT
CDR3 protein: CASSIRGLTLMNTEAFF

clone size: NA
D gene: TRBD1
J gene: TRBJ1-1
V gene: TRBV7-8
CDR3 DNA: TGTGCCAGCAGCTTAGGACAGGGGGCTTATGGCACTGAAGCTTTCTTT
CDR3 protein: CASSLGQGAYGTEAFF

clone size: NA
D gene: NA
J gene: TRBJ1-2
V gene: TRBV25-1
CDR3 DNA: TGTGCCAGCAGTAGGGGGGTAGGCTATGGCTACACCTTC
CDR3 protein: CASSRGVGYGYTF

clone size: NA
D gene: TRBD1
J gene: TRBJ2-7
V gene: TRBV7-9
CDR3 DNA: TGTGCCAGCAGCTTCGATCTACAGGGGGCGCGTAGGTTC
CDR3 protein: CASSFDLQGARRF

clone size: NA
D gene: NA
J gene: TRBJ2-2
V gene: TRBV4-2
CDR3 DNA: TGTGCCAGCAGCCAAGAAGGCCGGACTACAACCGGGGAGCTGTTTTTT
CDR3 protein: CASSQEGRTTTGELFF

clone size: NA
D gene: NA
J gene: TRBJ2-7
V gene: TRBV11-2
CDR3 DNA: TGTGCCAGCAGCCCCATTAGAAGGTTTAAGTCTAGCTACGAGCAGTACTTC
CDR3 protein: CASSPIRRFKSSYEQYF

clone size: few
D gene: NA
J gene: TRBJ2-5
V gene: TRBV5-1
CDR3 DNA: TGCGCCAGCAGCTTGGTTGGTTCGGTGTGGGGGGCGACGGAGACCCAGTACTTC
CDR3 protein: CASSLVGSVWGATETQYF

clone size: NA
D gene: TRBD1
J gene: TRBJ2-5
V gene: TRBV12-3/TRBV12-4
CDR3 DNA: TGTGCCAGCAGAGGGACAGGGGAAGAGACCCAGTACTTC
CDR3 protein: CASRGTGEETQYF

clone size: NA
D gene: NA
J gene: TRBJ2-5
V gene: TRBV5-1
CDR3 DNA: TGCGCCAGCAGCTTTGGCCTAGAAGGGACCCAGTACTTC
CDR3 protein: CASSFGLEGTQYF

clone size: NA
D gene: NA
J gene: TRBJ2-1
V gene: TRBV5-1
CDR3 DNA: TGCGCCAGCAGCTTGAAGACTTCCACTAATGAGCAGTTCTTC
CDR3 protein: CASSLKTSTNEQFF

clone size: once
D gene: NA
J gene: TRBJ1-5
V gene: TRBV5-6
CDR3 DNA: TGTGCCAGCAGCCGGAGGAGGGGAAGCAATCAGCCCCAGCATTTT
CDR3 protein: CASSRRRGSNQPQHF

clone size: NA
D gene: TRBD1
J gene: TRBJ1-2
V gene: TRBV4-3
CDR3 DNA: TGCGCCAGCAGCCAATCTCGGACAGGGGGGTATGGCTACACCTTC
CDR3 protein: CASSQSRTGGYGYTF

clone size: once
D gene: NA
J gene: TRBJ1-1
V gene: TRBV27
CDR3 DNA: TGTGCCAGCAGTCGCCGTATTCAGGGTTGGGGATGGGGGGACACTGAAGCTTTCTTT
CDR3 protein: CASSRRIQGWGWGDTEAFF

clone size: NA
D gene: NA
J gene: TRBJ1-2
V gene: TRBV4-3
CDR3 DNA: TGCGCCAGCACTCATAATCGTATTCAGGGGAACTATGGCTACACCTTC
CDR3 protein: CASTHNRIQGNYGYTF

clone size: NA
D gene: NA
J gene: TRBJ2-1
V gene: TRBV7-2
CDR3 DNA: TGTGCCAGCAGCCTTCGTCAGGACAATGAGCAGTTCTTC
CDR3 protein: CASSLRQDNEQFF

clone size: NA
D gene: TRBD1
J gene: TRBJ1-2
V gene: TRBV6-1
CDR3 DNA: TGTGCCAGCAGTGAGACAGGGGCCCTGTCGCATGGCTACACCTTC
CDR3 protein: CASSETGALSHGYTF